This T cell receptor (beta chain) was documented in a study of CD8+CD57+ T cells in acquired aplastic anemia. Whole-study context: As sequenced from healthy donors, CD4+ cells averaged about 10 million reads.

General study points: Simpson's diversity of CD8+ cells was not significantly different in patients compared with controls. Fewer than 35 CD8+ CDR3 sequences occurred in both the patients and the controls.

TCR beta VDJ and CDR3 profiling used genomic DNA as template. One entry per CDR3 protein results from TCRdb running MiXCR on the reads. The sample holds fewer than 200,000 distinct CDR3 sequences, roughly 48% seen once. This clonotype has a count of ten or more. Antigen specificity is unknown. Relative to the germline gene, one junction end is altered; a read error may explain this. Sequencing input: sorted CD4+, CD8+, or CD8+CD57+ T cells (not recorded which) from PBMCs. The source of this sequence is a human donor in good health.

CDR3 in amino acids: CASREDQSNQPQHF. The DNA for the CDR3 is TGTGCCAGCAGAGAAGACCAAAGCAATCAGCCCCAGCATTTT. The V gene is TRBV6-1, the J gene TRBJ1-5; D unresolved. Per germline, CDR1 MNHNS and CDR2 SASEGT. The CDR3 runs to 14 residues.